The following is a TCR beta chain sequence with its context. The data are from a study of T cells after yellow fever vaccination. TCRdb ran MiXCR on the 5' RACE reads and lists one entry per CDR3 protein. This sample has 300,000 to 400,000 distinct CDR3 sequences, with roughly 8.7% found just once. V was trimmed by 5 bases and J by 10 bases, leaving 15 bases between them. The germline gives CDR1 LNHDA, CDR2 SQIVND (reference sequence). This CDR3 has 13 amino acids. The starting material was PBMCs, obtained on the day of the first yellow fever vaccination. The sequence derives from a young man who received the YFV17D yellow fever vaccine. The chain has TRBV19 and TRBJ2-1; D gene uncertain. The CDR3 loop is CASSLGSLREQFF. DNA of the CDR3: TGTGCCAGTAGTTTAGGCTCCCTGAGGGAGCAGTTCTTC.